Presented here are 32 T cell receptor beta chains from one specimen sequenced in a study of control samples from healthy donors and cancer patients. The assay was immunoSEQ multiplex PCR, and TCRdb's table has in-frame clones only and misses some. The sample shows over 150,000 clones, 75% to 95% of them seen only once. Sample: blood. These receptors were obtained from a woman aged 40 to 49 in good health.

The chain recombines TRBV19 with TRBJ2-2; TRBD2 is a possible D gene (5 bases). V dropped 4 bases and J dropped 7 bases, with 7 bases sitting between them. Per germline, CDR1 LNHDA and CDR2 SQIVND (reference sequence). The CDR3 has 12 residues. DNA for the CDR3: TGTGCCAGTAGTAGCGCGGGCGGGGAGCTGTTTTTT. This translates into CASSSAGGELFF.

The J gene is TRBJ1-1, the V gene TRBV14, with D uncertain. Germline V gene lookup returns CDR1 SGHDN and CDR2 FVKESK. V lost 2 bases, J lost 8 bases, and 12 bases lay in between. This CDR3 is 13 amino acids long. The CDR3 DNA is TGTGCCAGCAGCCAAACCATGGACGGCGAAGCTTTCTTT. Translating it yields CASSQTMDGEAFF.

This chain links TRBV6-6 with TRBJ2-2; D unclear. This CDR3 comprises 17 residues. Trimming removed 5 bases from V and 9 bases from J, with 25 bases in between. Germline-derived CDR1 and CDR2 are MNHNY and SVGAGI (reference sequence). The CDR3 DNA sequence: TGTGCCAGCAGTCCGCCCCTTAACGTTTTCCCAACCCGGGAGCTGTTTTTT. Translated: CASSPPLNVFPTRELFF.

The chain couples TRBV7-8 to TRBJ1-5; D is ambiguous. Germline loops: CDR1 SGHVS, CDR2 FQNEAQ. The CDR3 totals 16 residues. V was trimmed by 0 bases and J by 3 bases, leaving 12 bases between them. CDR3 loop: CASSLALSRDNQPQHF. CDR3 DNA sequence: TGTGCCAGCAGCTTAGCGCTATCCCGAGACAATCAGCCCCAGCATTTT.

This clone was recorded a few times. The V and J genes are TRBV23-1 and TRBJ2-2; 10 positions match TRBD1. TRBV23-1 counts as an open reading frame of uncertain function. The V segment lost 10 bases and the J segment 3 bases; nucleotides outside the gene matches: 5. CDR3 length: 14 residues. Here the CDR3 DNA reads TGCGCCACCCGGGACAGGGGCGACACCGGGGAGCTGTTTTTT. It encodes CATRDRGDTGELFF.

This chain uses TRBV18 with TRBJ1-1; D may be TRBD1 (5 bases). This CDR3 contains 14 residues. V was shortened by 2 bases and J by 3 bases, with 10 bases between the two germline ends. The germline V gene has CDR1 KGHSH and CDR2 LQKENI. The chain's CDR3 is CASSPNGGDTEAFF. The DNA of the CDR3 is TGTGCCAGCTCACCAAACGGGGGGGACACTGAAGCTTTCTTT.

The chain links TRBV5-1 to TRBJ1-1; tentative D call: TRBD1 (6 bases). Deletions cut 1 base from V and 1 base from J, with 8 bases between. The CDR3 has 14 residues. Germline loops: CDR1 SGHRS, CDR2 YFSETQ. For the CDR3, the DNA is TGCGCCAGCAGCTTGACAGGGTCGAACACTGAAGCTTTCTTT. Its protein product is CASSLTGSNTEAFF.

The V call is TRBV7-9, the J call TRBJ1-2; no firm D call. From germline, CDR1 is SEHNR and CDR2 FQNEAQ (reference sequence). The CDR3 extends over 14 amino acids. The ends were cut back, 5 bases at V and 3 bases at J, with 13 bases in the middle. CDR3 amino acids: CASSTTRVDYGYTF. The CDR3 region has the DNA TGTGCCAGCAGCACGACAAGGGTGGACTATGGCTACACCTTC.

The chain couples TRBV6-5 to TRBJ2-3; a possible D gene is TRBD2 (6 bases). Germline V gene sequence: CDR1 MNHEY, CDR2 SVGAGI. The germline V and J ends were trimmed by 4 bases and 4 bases, with 6 bases remaining between them. The CDR3 runs 12 residues. The CDR3 nucleotides are TGTGCCAGCAGTTGGGGGGCAGATACGCAGTATTTT. This sequence encodes CASSWGADTQYF.

The chain recombines TRBV6-5 with TRBJ1-3; TRBD1 might be the D (6 bases). Germline assignment: CDR1 MNHEY and CDR2 SVGAGI. Trimming pared 6 bases from V and 4 bases from J, leaving 7 bases between. The CDR3 covers 12 residues. CDR3 sequence (DNA): TGTGCCAGCAGCAGGGGAGGAAACACCATATATTTT. Its protein is CASSRGGNTIYF.

CDR3 nucleotides: TGTGCCAGCAGTGAGCGGACAGGGTACGAGCAGTTCTTC. Translating it yields CASSERTGYEQFF. The V and J genes are TRBV6-4 and TRBJ2-1; 8 bases align to TRBD1. Germline V gene lookup returns CDR1 MRHNA and CDR2 SNTAGT. Losses at the gene ends were 3 bases for V and 10 bases for J; bases not matched to a gene: 5. The CDR3 sequence is 13 residues long.

V gene TRBV10-2 combines with J gene TRBJ1-2; unclear D gene. The V end was cut by 3 bases, the J end by 0 bases, with 8 bases between. CDR1 is WSHSY, CDR2 SAAADI, per germline. There are 14 residues in the CDR3. CDR3 region: CASSEPGANYGYTF. The CDR3 coding sequence is TGCGCCAGCAGTGAACCAGGAGCTAACTATGGCTACACCTTC.

The chain uses TRBV2 and TRBJ2-7; perhaps TRBD2 as D (5 bases). This CDR3 region has 15 residues. Trimming removed 0 bases from V and 5 bases from J, with 14 bases in between. Germline lookup yields CDR1 SNHLY and CDR2 FYNNEI. CDR3 protein: CASSEAIAGGNEQYF. The CDR3 nucleotides read TGTGCCAGCAGTGAAGCGATCGCGGGTGGGAACGAGCAGTACTTC. Using reference TRBV2 and TRBJ2-7 for the parts outside the CDR3, the full variable domain is EPEVTQTPSHQVTQMGQEVILRCVPISNHLYFYWYRQILGQKVEFLVSFYNNEISEKSEIFDDQFSVERPDGSNFTLKIRSTKLEDSAMYFCASSEAIAGGNEQYFGPGTRLTVT.

The chain recombines TRBV2 with TRBJ1-1; 7 bases align to TRBD1. Trimming cost V 6 bases and J 1 base; bases outside gene matches: 20. Germline V lookup: CDR1 SNHLY, CDR2 FYNNEI. The CDR3 has 19 amino acids. CDR3 amino acids: CASRRQGSLGGFTNTEAFF. The CDR3 coding sequence is TGTGCCAGCAGGAGACAGGGCTCGTTAGGGGGATTTACGAACACTGAAGCTTTCTTT.

V usage is TRBV11-2 and J usage is TRBJ2-7; 7 nucleotides match TRBD2. V shed 5 bases and J 5 bases; nucleotides not matched to a gene: 9. The CDR3 is 14 amino acids. Germline CDR1 reads SGHAT; CDR2 reads FQNNGV. This CDR3 reads CASSPQWGGNEQYF. The CDR3, as DNA: TGTGCCAGCAGCCCCCAGTGGGGAGGGAACGAGCAGTACTTC.

The rearrangement uses TRBV9 and TRBJ1-2; TRBD1 might be the D (5 bases). Germline CDR1 SGDLS, CDR2 YYNGEE. V gave up 0 bases and J gave up 3 bases, with 15 bases separating them. CDR3 length: 16 amino acids. The CDR3 region is CASSVALTGDDYGYTF. Here the CDR3 DNA reads TGTGCCAGCAGCGTAGCTTTAACGGGGGATGACTATGGCTACACCTTC.

For the CDR3, the DNA is TGTGCCAGCAGTGAAGGCGGACAGGGCAAGACCCAGTACTTC. It encodes CASSEGGQGKTQYF. The chain carries TRBV25-1 and TRBJ2-5; 8 bases map to TRBD1. Unmatched junction bases numbered 5, after V lost 2 bases and J lost 6 bases. This CDR3 spans 14 amino acids. Germline CDR1 reads MGHDK; CDR2 reads SYGVNS.

V and J are TRBV6-2 or TRBV6-3 and TRBJ2-7; maybe TRBD2 (5 bases). CDR3 size: 15 residues. Deletions cut 3 bases from V and 0 bases from J, with 12 bases between. Germline V gene data show CDR1 as MNHEY and CDR2 as SVGEGT. Written as DNA, the CDR3 is TGTGCCAGCAGTTATGGCGGGTCGAGCTCCTACGAGCAGTACTTC. As protein: CASSYGGSSSYEQYF.

This chain links TRBV19 with TRBJ1-1; D perhaps matches TRBD1 (6 bases). The CDR3 runs to 13 residues. Between the trimmed V and J ends, which lost 7 bases and 5 bases, there was a span of 14 bases. Per germline, CDR1 LNHDA and CDR2 SQIVND (reference sequence). CDR3 nucleotides: TGTGCCAGTAAACCCAGGGGAGGGACTGAAGCTTTCTTT. Its protein product is CASKPRGGTEAFF.

This sequence joins TRBV2 and TRBJ2-5, with D maybe TRBD2 (7 bases). CDR3 length: 15 residues. Germline V gene lookup returns CDR1 SNHLY and CDR2 FYNNEI. The ends were cut back, 6 bases at V and 4 bases at J, with 18 bases in the middle. The CDR3 region has the DNA TGTGCCAGCAGCCTTATTACAGGGAGGGGAGAGACCCAGTACTTC. Translation: CASSLITGRGETQYF.

This clone was seen a single time. This chain joins TRBV5-4 and TRBJ1-2; tentative D call: TRBD1 (5 bases). With 4 bases removed from V and 3 bases from J, the gap between germline ends came to 13 bases. Germline values: CDR1 SGHNT, CDR2 YYREEE (reference sequence). The CDR3 consists of 14 residues. The CDR3 here is CASSGGPPDYGYTF. The CDR3 nucleotides are TGTGCCAGCAGCGGGGGTCCCCCTGACTATGGCTACACCTTC.

The chain has TRBV10-3 and TRBJ1-1, with D maybe TRBD1 (5 bases). The germline V gene encodes CDR1 ENHRY and CDR2 SYGVKD. V lost 3 bases and J lost 5, with 10 bases in between. The CDR3 is 13 residues long. The CDR3 DNA is TGTGCCATCAGTGATAGGACATCGACTGAAGCTTTCTTT. Translating gives CAISDRTSTEAFF.

This clone appeared once. The chain carries TRBV19 and TRBJ2-5; TRBD1 matches 10 bases. This CDR3 has 15 amino acids. V was clipped by 5 bases and J by 5 bases; unmatched bases: 8. The V gene's germline CDR1 is LNHDA and CDR2 SQIVND (reference sequence). This chain's CDR3 is CASSSGQGLWETQYF. The CDR3 DNA reads TGTGCCAGTAGTTCGGGACAGGGGCTTTGGGAGACCCAGTACTTC.

This clone was seen just once. V and J are TRBV18 and TRBJ1-2, with TRBD1 identical over 8 bases. CDR3 length equals 17 residues. Germline V gives CDR1 KGHSH, CDR2 LQKENI. The J segment lost 5 bases and the V segment lost 5 bases, leaving 16 bases of the junction unmatched. CDR3 region: CASSSQRGQASGYGYTF. In DNA, the CDR3 is TGTGCCAGCTCATCCCAGAGGGGACAGGCCTCGGGGTATGGCTACACCTTC.

The gene calls are TRBV7-6 and TRBJ2-1; possibly TRBD2 for D (5 bases). Trimming removed 1 base at V and 3 bases at J, with 13 bases between. The CDR3 runs to 16 residues. The germline V gene encodes CDR1 SGHVS and CDR2 FNYEAQ. CDR3 coding DNA: TGTGCCAGCAGCTTAGGAGGGAACGTGTACTACAATGAGCAGTTCTTC. It codes for CASSLGGNVYYNEQFF.

This clone was detected once. The chain carries TRBV13 and TRBJ2-1; D might be TRBD1 (6 bases). The CDR3 extends over 14 amino acids. Germline CDR1 PRHDT, CDR2 FYEKMQ (reference sequence). Trimming took off 6 bases at V and 5 bases at J, with 14 bases between the two ends. This CDR3 is CASRKQGTNNEQFF. The DNA for the CDR3 is TGTGCCAGCAGAAAACAGGGAACCAACAATGAGCAGTTCTTC. Combining the CDR3 with reference TRBV13 and TRBJ2-1 gives the whole variable domain AAGVIQSPRHLIKEKRETATLKCYPIPRHDTVYWYQQGPGQDPQFLISFYEKMQSDKGSIPDRFSAQQFSDYHSELNMSSLELGDSALYFCASRKQGTNNEQFFGPGTRLTVL.

The chain carries TRBV29-1 and TRBJ2-1; 12 bases are a match to TRBD1. The CDR3 consists of 15 residues. Germline V gene sequence: CDR1 SQVTM, CDR2 ANQGSEA. With 7 bases clipped from V and 1 base from J, the junction kept 5 bases outside the gene matches. CDR3 sequence reads: CSGGTGGESYNEQFF. CDR3 coding DNA: TGCAGCGGGGGGACAGGGGGCGAATCCTACAATGAGCAGTTCTTC.

The V gene is TRBV2, the J gene TRBJ1-6; D not resolved. The length of the CDR3 is 15 residues. V lost 5 bases and J lost 8, with 16 bases in between. Germline V gene sequence: CDR1 SNHLY, CDR2 FYNNEI. This chain's CDR3 is CASSMTGAPDSPLHF. The CDR3 coding sequence is TGTGCCAGCAGTATGACCGGAGCCCCCGATTCACCCCTCCACTTT. The full variable domain, with the rest looked up from reference TRBV2 and TRBJ1-6, is EPEVTQTPSHQVTQMGQEVILRCVPISNHLYFYWYRQILGQKVEFLVSFYNNEISEKSEIFDDQFSVERPDGSNFTLKIRSTKLEDSAMYFCASSMTGAPDSPLHFGNGTRLTVT.

This chain uses TRBV29-1 with TRBJ2-7; 9 positions agree with TRBD2. V lost 4 bases to trimming and J lost 0 bases; unmatched junction nucleotides: 4. Germline lookup yields CDR1 SQVTM and CDR2 ANQGSEA. The CDR3 loop spans 14 amino acids. The CDR3 sequence is CSVAAGGVSYEQYF. DNA for the CDR3: TGCAGCGTTGCAGCGGGGGGCGTCTCCTACGAGCAGTACTTC.

The gene calls are TRBV7-9 and TRBJ1-1; no reliable D call. This CDR3 is 13 amino acids long. Germline CDR1 is SEHNR and CDR2 is FQNEAQ (reference sequence). The V end was cut by 4 bases, the J end by 5 bases, with 11 bases between. In DNA form, the CDR3 reads TGTGCCAGCAGCTCCTTGGGGAGAACTGAAGCTTTCTTT. The encoded protein is CASSSLGRTEAFF.

The rearrangement joins TRBV3-1 (or the pseudogene TRBV3-2) to TRBJ2-5; TRBD1 matches at 8 bases. Trimming at V came to 2 bases and at J to 2 bases, leaving 7 bases not matched to a gene. Germline lookup yields CDR1 LGHDT and CDR2 YNNKEL (reference sequence). This CDR3 has 16 residues. CDR3 sequence (DNA): TGTGCCAGCAGCCAAAGGACAGGGCGGACTCAAGAGACCCAGTACTTC. Amino acids: CASSQRTGRTQETQYF.

The genes are TRBV6-1 and TRBJ1-4; 11 bases are a match to TRBD1. Germline values: CDR1 MNHNS, CDR2 SASEGT. The CDR3 extends over 15 amino acids. Trimming cost V 3 bases and J 5 bases; bases outside gene matches: 2. CDR3: CASSDGTGGNEKLFF. The CDR3 DNA reads TGTGCCAGCAGTGATGGGACAGGGGGGAATGAAAAACTGTTTTTT.